The 2 T cell receptor beta chains given below trace back to one sample, sequenced in a study of human T cells and chemical hapten exposure. One entry per CDR3 protein, called by TCRdb with MiXCR from the RACE reads. The sample has tens of thousands of distinct CDR3 sequences; 8.5% to 10% are singletons. Time point meaning: pre-sensitization, week 0. Treatment in this sample: therapeutic diphenylcyclopropenone sensitization with weekly scalp DPC. Extraction yielded total RNA from whole blood (unfractionated). The sample was whole blood, taken in connection with sensitization to the hapten diphenylcyclopropenone (DPC). The receptor set was obtained from a woman aged 25-40 years with alopecia areata. Some clones in this sample may be carry-over from other donors' samples.

The genes are TRBV5-5 and TRBJ1-5, with TRBD1 as a possible D gene (5 bases). V lost 4 bases to trimming and J lost 1 base, with 15 bases between them. CDR1 and CDR2 (germline): SGHKS, YYEKEE (reference sequence). The CDR3 totals 16 residues. The CDR3 reads CASSQGPQGSNQPQHF. In DNA, the CDR3 is TGTGCCAGCAGCCAGGGCCCCCAGGGAAGCAATCAGCCCCAGCATTTT. The full variable domain, with the rest looked up from reference TRBV5-5 and TRBJ1-5, is DAGVTQSPTHLIKTRGQQVTLRCSPISGHKSVSWYQQVLGQGPQFIFQYYEKEERGRGNFPDRFSARQFPNYSSELNVNALLLGDSALYLCASSQGPQGSNQPQHFGDGTRLSIL.

The gene calls are TRBV7-9 and TRBJ1-6; the D is unclear. Per the germline V gene, CDR1 is SEHNR and CDR2 is FQNEAQ (reference sequence). The CDR3 loop spans 14 amino acids. Trimming removed 1 base at V and 6 bases at J, with 7 bases between. This CDR3 reads CASSLGRTNSPLHF. CDR3 in DNA: TGTGCCAGCAGCTTAGGGCGGACTAATTCACCCCTCCACTTT.